This T cell receptor beta chain was documented in a study of blood T cells in healthy people across ages. For this clonotype: Germline is not matched at one junction end, which may reflect a read error.

Sample-barcoded 5' priming and a J-beta primer mix drove a second PCR of roughly 7 to 11 cycles. One entry per CDR3 protein, called by TCRdb with MiXCR from the 5' RACE reads. The top ten clones hold around 9.2% of a sample with hundreds of thousands of distinct CDR3 sequences, approximately 25% of them seen once. The CDR3 sequence is 12 residues long. The germline CDR1 and CDR2 sequences are LGHNT and FRNRAP. This sample was shared with a second study, whose subject was T cells of mothers and their children.

This chain uses TRBV12-5 with TRBJ2-7; 7 bases map to TRBD1. Sequencing was performed on blood. This receptor was identified in a boy between 5 and 17 years old in good health. The CDR3 sequence: CASGLARTGKHF. In DNA, the CDR3 is TGTGCTAGTGGTTTGGCTCGGACAGGTAAACACTTC. Based on the CDR3 plus reference TRBV12-5 and TRBJ2-7, the full variable domain is DARVTQTPRHKVTEMGQEVTMRCQPILGHNTVFWYRQTMMQGLELLAYFRNRAPLDDSGMPKDRFSAEMPDATLATLKIQPSEPRDSAVYFCASGLARTGKHFGPGTRLTVT.